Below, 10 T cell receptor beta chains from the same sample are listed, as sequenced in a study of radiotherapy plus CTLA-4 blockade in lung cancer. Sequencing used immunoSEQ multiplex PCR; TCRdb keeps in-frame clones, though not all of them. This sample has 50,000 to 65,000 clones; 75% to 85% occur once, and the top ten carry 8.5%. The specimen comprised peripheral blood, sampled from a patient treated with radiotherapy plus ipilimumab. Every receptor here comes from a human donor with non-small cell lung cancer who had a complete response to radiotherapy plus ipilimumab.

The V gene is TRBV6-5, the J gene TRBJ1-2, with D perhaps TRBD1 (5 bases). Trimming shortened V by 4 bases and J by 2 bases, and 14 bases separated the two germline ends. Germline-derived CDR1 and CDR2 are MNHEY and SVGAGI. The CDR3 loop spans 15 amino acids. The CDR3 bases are TGTGCCAGCAGTTTGGGGGGAGGCCGAAACTATGGCTACACCTTC. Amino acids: CASSLGGGRNYGYTF.

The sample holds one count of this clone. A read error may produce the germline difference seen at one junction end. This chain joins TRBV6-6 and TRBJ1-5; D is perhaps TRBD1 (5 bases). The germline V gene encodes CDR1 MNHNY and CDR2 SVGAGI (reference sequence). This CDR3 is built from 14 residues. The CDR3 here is CAGSRQFSNQPQHF. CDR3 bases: TGTGCCGGCAGCAGACAGTTTAGCAATCAGCCCCAGCATTTT.

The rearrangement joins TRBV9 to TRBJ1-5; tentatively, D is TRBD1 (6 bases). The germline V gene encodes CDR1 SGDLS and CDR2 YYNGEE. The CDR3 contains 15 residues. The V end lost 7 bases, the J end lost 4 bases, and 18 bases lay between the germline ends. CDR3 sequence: CASRSDRNLNQPQHF. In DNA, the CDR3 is TGTGCCAGCCGCTCAGACAGGAACCTAAATCAGCCCCAGCATTTT. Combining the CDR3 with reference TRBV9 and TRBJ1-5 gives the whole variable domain DSGVTQTPKHLITATGQRVTLRCSPRSGDLSVYWYQQSLDQGLQFLIQYYNGEERAKGNILERFSAQQFPDLHSELNLSSLELGDSALYFCASRSDRNLNQPQHFGDGTRLSIL.

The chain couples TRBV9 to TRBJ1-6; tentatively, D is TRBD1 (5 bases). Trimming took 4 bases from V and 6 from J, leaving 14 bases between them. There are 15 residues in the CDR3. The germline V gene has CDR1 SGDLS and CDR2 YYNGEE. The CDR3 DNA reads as TGTGCCAGCAGCCCTCACGGGGGGAGTAATTCACCCCTCCACTTT. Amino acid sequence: CASSPHGGSNSPLHF.

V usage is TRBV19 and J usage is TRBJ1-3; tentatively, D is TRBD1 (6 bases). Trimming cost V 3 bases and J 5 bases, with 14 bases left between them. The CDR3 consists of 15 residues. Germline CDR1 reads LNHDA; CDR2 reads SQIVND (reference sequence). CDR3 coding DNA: TGTGCCAGTAGTATTTGGACAGCAAGCAGAAACACCATATATTTT. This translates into CASSIWTASRNTIYF.

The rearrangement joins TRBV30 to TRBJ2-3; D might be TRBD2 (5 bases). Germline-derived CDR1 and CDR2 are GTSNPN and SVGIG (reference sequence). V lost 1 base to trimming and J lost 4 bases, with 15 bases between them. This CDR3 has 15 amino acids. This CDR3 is CAWSEARAGPDTQYF. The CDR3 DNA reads TGTGCCTGGAGTGAGGCCCGCGCGGGTCCAGATACGCAGTATTTT.

Here the CDR3 reads CASSLDSLQETQYF. CDR3 DNA: TGTGCCAGCAGCTTGGACAGCCTCCAAGAGACCCAGTACTTC. The chain recombines TRBV11-3 with TRBJ2-5; tentative D call: TRBD1 (6 bases). The CDR3 covers 14 residues. V shed 3 bases and J shed 1 base, with 9 bases lying between them. Germline V gene sequence: CDR1 SGHNT, CDR2 YENEEA.

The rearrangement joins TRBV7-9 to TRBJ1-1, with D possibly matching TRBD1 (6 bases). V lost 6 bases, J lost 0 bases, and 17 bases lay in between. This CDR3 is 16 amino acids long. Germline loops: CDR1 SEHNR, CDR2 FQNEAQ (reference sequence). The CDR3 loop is CASRKKVDSLNTEAFF. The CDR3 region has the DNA TGTGCCAGCAGAAAAAAAGTGGACAGCCTGAACACTGAAGCTTTCTTT.

CDR3 in amino acids: CASSLVGTGGRGYGYTF. In DNA, the CDR3 is TGTGCCAGCAGCCTAGTCGGGACAGGGGGCAGGGGCTATGGCTACACCTTC. The genes are TRBV7-2 and TRBJ1-2; 12 bases agree with TRBD1. The CDR3 sequence is 17 residues long. Germline assignment: CDR1 SGHTA and CDR2 FQGNSA. V lost 5 bases, J lost 4 bases, and 11 bases stayed unmatched. The entire variable domain, with the rest obtained from reference TRBV7-2 and TRBJ1-2, is as follows: GAGVSQSPSNKVTEKGKDVELRCDPISGHTALYWYRQSLGQGLEFLIYFQGNSAPDKSGLPSDRFSAERTGGSVSTLTIQRTQQEDSAVYLCASSLVGTGGRGYGYTFGSGTRLTVV.

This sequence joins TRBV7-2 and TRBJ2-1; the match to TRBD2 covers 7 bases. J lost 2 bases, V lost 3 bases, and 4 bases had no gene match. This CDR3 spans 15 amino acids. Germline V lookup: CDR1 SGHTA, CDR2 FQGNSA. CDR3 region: CASSFEGGAYNEQFF. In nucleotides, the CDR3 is TGTGCCAGCAGCTTCGAGGGAGGGGCCTACAATGAGCAGTTCTTC. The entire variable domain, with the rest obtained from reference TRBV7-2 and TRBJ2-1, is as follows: GAGVSQSPSNKVTEKGKDVELRCDPISGHTALYWYRQSLGQGLEFLIYFQGNSAPDKSGLPSDRFSAERTGGSVSTLTIQRTQQEDSAVYLCASSFEGGAYNEQFFGPGTRLTVL.